The 16 T cell receptor beta chains in this list originate from one sample, sequenced in a study of blood T cell repertoires in COVID-19. Produced via immunoSEQ multiplex PCR; TCRdb's table is partial and in-frame only. The sample shows 250,000 to 300,000 clones, about 86% of them seen only once. The specimen was peripheral blood. The receptors here all came from a woman in her 30s with COVID-19, enrolled during active disease.

For the CDR3, the DNA is TGTGCCAGCAGTCGTCCAGGGGAGAACACTGAAGCTTTCTTT. The encoded protein is CASSRPGENTEAFF. The chain links TRBV6-5 to TRBJ1-1; D may be TRBD1 (6 bases). The CDR3 covers 14 residues. Looked up from germline, CDR1 is MNHEY and CDR2 is SVGAGI. Trimming removed 5 bases at V and 1 base at J, with 11 bases between.

This sequence joins TRBV3-1 (or the pseudogene TRBV3-2) and TRBJ2-7; the D is unclear. Trimming cost V 1 base and J 3 bases, with 13 bases left between them. CDR3 size: 15 residues. Germline CDR1 and CDR2: LGHDT and YNNKEL (reference sequence). The CDR3 reads CASSQVSVPIYEQYF. CDR3 bases: TGTGCCAGCAGCCAAGTGTCGGTACCTATCTACGAGCAGTACTTC.

This clone appeared a single time. CDR3 DNA: TGTGCCAGCTCCCCGAGGACAGGGAATGAAAAACTGTTTTTT. Protein product: CASSPRTGNEKLFF. The V gene is TRBV27, the J gene TRBJ1-4, with 8 bases that match TRBD1. Germline-derived CDR1 and CDR2 are MNHEY and SMNVEV (reference sequence). The CDR3 totals 14 residues. V shed 8 bases and J 5 bases; nucleotides not matched to a gene: 7.

The chain combines TRBV4-1 with TRBJ2-2; 8 nucleotides align to TRBD1. The CDR3 covers 16 residues. CDR1 and CDR2 from the germline V gene are MGHRA and YSYEKL. The V segment lost 4 bases and the J segment 3 bases; nucleotides outside the gene matches: 7. DNA of the CDR3: TGCGCCAGCAGCCCTAGGGACAGGCGATACACCGGGGAGCTGTTTTTT. This translates into CASSPRDRRYTGELFF.

The chain combines TRBV25-1 with TRBJ2-2; 7 bases are a match to TRBD1. J was trimmed by 8 bases and V by 8 bases; bases with no gene match: 11. Germline V gives CDR1 MGHDK, CDR2 SYGVNS. The CDR3 consists of 14 residues. CDR3 in DNA: TGTGCCAGCGGGGGACAGAATTTGGCGGGGGAGCTGTTTTTT. Amino acids: CASGGQNLAGELFF.

The chain carries TRBV27 and TRBJ1-5, with D maybe TRBD1 (5 bases). The CDR3 sequence is 15 residues long. Trimming stripped 3 bases from V and 0 bases from J, with 9 bases between. Germline lookup yields CDR1 MNHEY and CDR2 SMNVEV (reference sequence). The CDR3 is CASSFGGSSNQPQHF. The DNA for the CDR3 is TGTGCCAGCAGTTTTGGGGGGAGTAGCAATCAGCCCCAGCATTTT.

This chain links TRBV3-1 (or the pseudogene TRBV3-2) with TRBJ2-7, with 9 positions matching TRBD1. V lost 3 bases and J lost 1; bases outside the gene matches: 4. The length of the CDR3 is 15 residues. Germline V gives CDR1 LGHDT, CDR2 YNNKEL (reference sequence). CDR3: CASSHPGQGSYEQYF. The DNA of the CDR3 is TGTGCCAGCAGCCATCCGGGACAGGGATCCTACGAGCAGTACTTC.

The V gene is TRBV6-5, the J gene TRBJ1-1; perhaps TRBD1 as D (6 bases). Germline V gene lookup returns CDR1 MNHEY and CDR2 SVGAGI. Trimming removed 4 bases at V and 1 base at J, with 7 bases between. The CDR3 covers 13 residues. The CDR3: CASSSQGNTEAFF. The CDR3 nucleotides read TGTGCCAGCAGTTCACAGGGGAACACTGAAGCTTTCTTT.

The chain links TRBV2 to TRBJ1-2; D uncertain. This CDR3 is 14 amino acids long. V dropped 5 bases and J dropped 0 bases, with 10 bases sitting between them. Germline values: CDR1 SNHLY, CDR2 FYNNEI. The CDR3 DNA follows: TGTGCCAGCAGTTTTGACTGGACTAACTATGGCTACACCTTC. This encodes CASSFDWTNYGYTF.

This chain links TRBV5-4 with TRBJ1-1; a weak D match, TRBD1 (5 bases). The CDR3 has 12 amino acids. V was pared by 3 bases and J by 5 bases, with 8 bases between. From germline, CDR1 is SGHNT and CDR2 YYREEE (reference sequence). CDR3 protein: CASSSGGTEAFF. In DNA form, the CDR3 reads TGTGCCAGCAGCTCGGGGGGAACTGAAGCTTTCTTT. Looking up the rest from reference TRBV5-4 and TRBJ1-1 gives the full variable domain: ETGVTQSPTHLIKTRGQQVTLRCSSQSGHNTVSWYQQALGQGPQFIFQYYREEENGRGNFPPRFSGLQFPNYSSELNVNALELDDSALYLCASSSGGTEAFFGQGTRLTVV.

The gene calls are TRBV19 and TRBJ2-7; TRBD1 matches at 9 bases. This CDR3 spans 17 amino acids. Germline trimming cut 5 bases from V and 1 base from J; bases unmatched to any gene: 12. The germline CDR1 and CDR2 sequences are LNHDA and SQIVND (reference sequence). CDR3 sequence (DNA): TGTGCCAGTAGTCCGATGTCTGGGACAGGGTTGTCCTACGAGCAGTACTTC. This translates into CASSPMSGTGLSYEQYF.

The J gene is TRBJ1-1, the V gene TRBV4-1; D might be TRBD1 (5 bases). CDR1 MGHRA and CDR2 YSYEKL come from the germline V gene. The CDR3 consists of 18 residues. Trimming stripped 2 bases from V and 3 bases from J, with 22 bases between. CDR3 residues: CASSQQTRDGRFDTEAFF. CDR3 nucleotides: TGCGCCAGCAGCCAACAAACCAGGGATGGGCGTTTCGACACTGAAGCTTTCTTT.

The chain uses TRBV27 and TRBJ2-1; TRBD2 matches 8 bases. The CDR3 spans 14 residues. The junction had 1 base not matched to a gene; V was cut back by 4 bases and J by 2 bases. Germline CDR1 MNHEY, CDR2 SMNVEV (reference sequence). The chain's CDR3 is CASSSGLAYNEQFF. CDR3 nucleotide sequence: TGTGCCAGCAGTTCGGGACTAGCCTACAATGAGCAGTTCTTC.

The rearrangement links TRBV24-1 to TRBJ2-7, with 8 bases identical to TRBD2. CDR1 and CDR2 (germline): KGHDR, SFDVKD. CDR3 length: 15 residues. Unmatched junction bases numbered 2, after V lost 2 bases and J lost 0 bases. As DNA, the CDR3 is TGTGCCACCAGTGATTCCAGCGGGGGCTCCTACGAGCAGTACTTC. Translating gives CATSDSSGGSYEQYF.

V gene TRBV13 combines with J gene TRBJ2-2; TRBD1 might be the D (6 bases). The CDR3 covers 13 residues. V dropped 4 bases and J dropped 6 bases, with 9 bases sitting between them. Looked up from germline, CDR1 is PRHDT and CDR2 is FYEKMQ (reference sequence). CDR3 residues: CASSSQGAGELFF. The CDR3, as DNA: TGTGCCAGCAGCTCACAGGGAGCCGGGGAGCTGTTTTTT.

The chain recombines TRBV6-5 with TRBJ2-3; 13 bases match TRBD2. Unmatched junction bases numbered 3, after V lost 4 bases and J lost 5 bases. Per the germline V gene, CDR1 is MNHEY and CDR2 is SVGAGI. The CDR3 has 15 residues. The CDR3 DNA is TGTGCCAGCAGTTCACTAGCGGGGGGGGGAGATACGCAGTATTTT. Amino acids: CASSSLAGGGDTQYF.